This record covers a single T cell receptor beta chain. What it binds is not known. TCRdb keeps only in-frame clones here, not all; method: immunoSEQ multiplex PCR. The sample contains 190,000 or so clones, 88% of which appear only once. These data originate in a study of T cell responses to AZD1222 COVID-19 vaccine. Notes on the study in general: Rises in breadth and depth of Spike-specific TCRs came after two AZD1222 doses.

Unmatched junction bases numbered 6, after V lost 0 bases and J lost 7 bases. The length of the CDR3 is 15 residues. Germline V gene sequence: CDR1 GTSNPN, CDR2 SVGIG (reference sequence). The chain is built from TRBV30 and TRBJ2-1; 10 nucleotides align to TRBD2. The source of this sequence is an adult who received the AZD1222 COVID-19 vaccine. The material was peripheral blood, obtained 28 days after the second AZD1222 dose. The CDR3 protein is CAWSVGAGGPNEQFF. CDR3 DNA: TGTGCCTGGAGTGTTGGAGCGGGAGGGCCAAATGAGCAGTTCTTC.